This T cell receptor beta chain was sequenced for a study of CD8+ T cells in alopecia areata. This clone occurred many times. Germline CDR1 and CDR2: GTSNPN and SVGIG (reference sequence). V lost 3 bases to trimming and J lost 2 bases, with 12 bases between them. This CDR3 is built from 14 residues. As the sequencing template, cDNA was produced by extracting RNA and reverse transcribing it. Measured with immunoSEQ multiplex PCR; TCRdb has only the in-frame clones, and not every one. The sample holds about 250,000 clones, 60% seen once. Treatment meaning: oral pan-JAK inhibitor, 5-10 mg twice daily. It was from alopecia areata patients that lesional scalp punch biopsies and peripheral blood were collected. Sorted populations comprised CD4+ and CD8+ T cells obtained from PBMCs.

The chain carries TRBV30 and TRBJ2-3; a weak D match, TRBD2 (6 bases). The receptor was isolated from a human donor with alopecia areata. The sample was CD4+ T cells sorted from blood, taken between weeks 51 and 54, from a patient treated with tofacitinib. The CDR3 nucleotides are TGTGCCTGGAGCCCGGGGGAGGTCACAGATACGCAGTATTTT. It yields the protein CAWSPGEVTDTQYF.